This TCR beta chain was sequenced for a study of blood T cells in healthy people across ages. Study-level findings and limits: Compared with aged donors, long-lived donors showed fewer expanded clones, suggesting selection.

There are 18 residues in the CDR3. J lost 3 bases, V lost 3 bases, and 12 bases had no gene match. The germline V gene encodes CDR1 SGHKS and CDR2 YYEKEE (reference sequence). Primers used in a second PCR of roughly 7 to 12 cycles were a sample-barcoded 5' primer and a J-beta primer mix. TCRdb recomputed calls from the 5' RACE reads with MiXCR, one row per CDR3 protein. The repertoire holds 1.5 million to 2 million distinct CDR3 sequences, with about two fifths as singletons. Details on this clonotype: Its antigen is not identified.

The sample taken for sequencing was blood. The chain recombines TRBV5-5 with TRBJ2-1; 10 positions agree with TRBD2. The sequence was collected from a human donor in good health. In DNA, the CDR3 is TGTGCCAGCAGCTCCCTCGGCAGCGGGGGGGCCTACTACAATGAGCAGTTCTTC. Translating gives CASSSLGSGGAYYNEQFF.